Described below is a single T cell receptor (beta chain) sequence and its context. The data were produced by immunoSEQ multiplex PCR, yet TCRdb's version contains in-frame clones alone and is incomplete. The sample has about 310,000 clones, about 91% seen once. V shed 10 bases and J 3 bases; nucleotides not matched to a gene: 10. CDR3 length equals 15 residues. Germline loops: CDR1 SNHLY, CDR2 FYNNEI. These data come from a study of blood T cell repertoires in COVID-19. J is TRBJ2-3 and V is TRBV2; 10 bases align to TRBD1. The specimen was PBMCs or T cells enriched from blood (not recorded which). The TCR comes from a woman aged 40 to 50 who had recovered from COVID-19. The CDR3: CATAKDRGITDTQYF. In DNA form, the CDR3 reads TGTGCCACGGCAAAGGACAGGGGGATTACAGATACGCAGTATTTT.